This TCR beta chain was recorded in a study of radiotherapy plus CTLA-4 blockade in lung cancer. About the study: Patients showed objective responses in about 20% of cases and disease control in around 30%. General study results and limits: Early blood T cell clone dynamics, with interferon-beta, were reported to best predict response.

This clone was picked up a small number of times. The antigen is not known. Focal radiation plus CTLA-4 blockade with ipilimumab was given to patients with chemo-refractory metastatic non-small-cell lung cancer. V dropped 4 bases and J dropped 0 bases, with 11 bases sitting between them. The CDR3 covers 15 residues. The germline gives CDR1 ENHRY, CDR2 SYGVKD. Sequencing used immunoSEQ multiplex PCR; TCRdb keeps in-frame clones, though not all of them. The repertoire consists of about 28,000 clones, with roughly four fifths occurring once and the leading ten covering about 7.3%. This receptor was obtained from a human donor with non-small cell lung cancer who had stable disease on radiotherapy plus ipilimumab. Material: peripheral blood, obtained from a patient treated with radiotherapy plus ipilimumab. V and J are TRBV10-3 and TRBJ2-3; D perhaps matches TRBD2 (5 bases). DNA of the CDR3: TGTGCCATCAGTGGCAGACTATCTAGCACAGATACGCAGTATTTT. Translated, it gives CAISGRLSSTDTQYF.